Listed here is a single T cell receptor (beta chain). This specimen belongs to a study of spatial heterogeneity in lung cancer. The wider study: A total of fewer than 80 untreated early-stage non-small cell lung cancer patients served as donors. The average appearance count of each unique TCR and UMI combination in raw reads was more than ten.

MiXCR, applied by TCRdb to the 5' RACE reads, yields one record per CDR3 protein. The table includes some 43,000 distinct CDR3 sequences, more than 9% detected once. The CDR3 is made up of 15 amino acids. V was clipped by 1 base and J by 4 bases; unmatched bases: 6. CDR1 LGHNA and CDR2 YSLEER come from the germline V gene. As for time point: blood at routine non-recurrence follow-up after resection. The input material, whole RNA from tumor, nontumor lung or frozen PBMC, was sequenced unsorted. The TCR sequence derives from a female donor with early-stage non-small cell lung cancer. The V and J genes are TRBV4-3 and TRBJ2-5; TRBD1 matches 7 bases. The sample here was PBMCs, taken at follow-up. The CDR3 DNA reads TGCGCCAGCAGCCAAGGACAGGGCCCGACAGAGACCCAGTACTTC. Translated, it gives CASSQGQGPTETQYF.